This T cell receptor (beta chain) was observed in a study of breast tumors, draining lymph nodes, adjacent tissues. Study observations and caveats: Tumor TCR diversity was below lymph nodes but above nontumor tissue. Data only fit, rather than demonstrated, lymph node origin of most tumor T cells.

This clonotype was counted ten times or more. The antigen remains unidentified. TCRdb processed the multiplex PCR reads anew with MiXCR; each CDR3 protein has one entry. The data show 15,000 or so distinct CDR3 sequences, with around 55% seen just once and 30% held by the top ten. V lost 0 bases and J lost 6, with 14 bases in between. The CDR3 spans 15 residues. CDR1 is SGHRS and CDR2 is YFSETQ in the germline V gene. The TCR sequence derives from a female donor with breast cancer. Some clones in this sample may be carry-over from other donors' samples. The rearrangement joins TRBV5-1 to TRBJ2-3; D possibly corresponds to TRBD1 (6 bases). Material for sequencing was tumor-adjacent breast tissue. DNA for the CDR3: TGCGCCAGCAGCTTGGCGTCAAAACAGGGCGATACGCAGTATTTT. Protein sequence: CASSLASKQGDTQYF.